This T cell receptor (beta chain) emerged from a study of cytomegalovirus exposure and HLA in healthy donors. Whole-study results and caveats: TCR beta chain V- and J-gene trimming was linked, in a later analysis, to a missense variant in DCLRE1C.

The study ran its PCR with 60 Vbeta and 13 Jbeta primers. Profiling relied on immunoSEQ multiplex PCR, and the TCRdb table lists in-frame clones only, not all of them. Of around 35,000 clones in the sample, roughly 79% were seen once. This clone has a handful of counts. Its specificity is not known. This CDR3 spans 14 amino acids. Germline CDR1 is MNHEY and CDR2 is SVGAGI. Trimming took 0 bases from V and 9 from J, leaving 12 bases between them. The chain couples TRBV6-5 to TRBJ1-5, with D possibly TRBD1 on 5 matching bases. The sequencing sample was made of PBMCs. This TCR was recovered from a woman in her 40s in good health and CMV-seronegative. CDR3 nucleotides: TGTGCCAGCAGTTACTCACAGGCCTTCCGGCCCCAGCATTTT. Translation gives CASSYSQAFRPQHF.